The 28 T cell receptor beta chains presented below share a single source sample, sequenced in a study of shared clonotypes between healthy human individuals. Assay used: immunoSEQ multiplex PCR; TCRdb lists only in-frame clones, some missing. The table shows about 2.3 million clones, with 85% to 95% occurring only once. Specimen: naive CD4+ T cells from PBMCs. Subset in this sample: CD45RA+ positively selected. These receptors all stem from a man aged 18 to 29 in good health. Some clones in this sample may be carry-over from other donors' samples.

The rearrangement joins TRBV7-9 to TRBJ2-5; TRBD2 agrees at 8 bases. J was trimmed by 4 bases and V by 5 bases; bases with no gene match: 6. Looked up from germline, CDR1 is SEHNR and CDR2 is FQNEAQ (reference sequence). The CDR3 loop spans 14 amino acids. The CDR3: CASSREGGGETQYF. The CDR3 DNA reads TGTGCCAGCAGCCGGGAGGGGGGAGGAGAGACCCAGTACTTC. The full variable domain, its missing parts supplied by reference TRBV7-9 and TRBJ2-5, is DTGVSQNPRHKITKRGQNVTFRCDPISEHNRLYWYRQTLGQGPEFLTYFQNEAQLEKSRLLSDRFSAERPKGSFSTLEIQRTEQGDSAMYLCASSREGGGETQYFGPGTRLLVL.

V is TRBV15 and J is TRBJ2-7, with D unresolved. Trimming took 5 bases from V and 3 from J, leaving 11 bases between them. The length of the CDR3 is 13 residues. Germline CDR1 LNHNV, CDR2 YYDKDF (reference sequence). In DNA form, the CDR3 reads TGTGCCACCAGCCTCGGCTTTCTCTACGAGCAGTACTTC. This codes for CATSLGFLYEQYF.

This clone occurred a few times. This chain uses TRBV7-9 with TRBJ1-5, with a possible D match to TRBD1 (5 bases). This CDR3 spans 14 amino acids. From germline, CDR1 is SEHNR and CDR2 FQNEAQ (reference sequence). With 6 bases removed from V and 0 bases from J, the gap between germline ends came to 9 bases. DNA for the CDR3: TGTGCCAGCAGGGGGACGGATAGCAATCAGCCCCAGCATTTT. Protein: CASRGTDSNQPQHF.

The genes are TRBV2 and TRBJ1-1, with a possible D match to TRBD1 (6 bases). CDR1 and CDR2 (germline): SNHLY, FYNNEI. V lost 6 bases and J lost 3, with 11 bases in between. This CDR3 is built from 13 residues. CDR3 loop: CASRATGHTEAFF. The DNA for the CDR3 is TGTGCCAGCAGGGCTACAGGGCACACTGAAGCTTTCTTT.

The chain couples TRBV27 to TRBJ2-5; D is ambiguous. V lost 6 bases and J lost 5, with 13 bases in between. The germline gives CDR1 MNHEY, CDR2 SMNVEV (reference sequence). This CDR3 spans 13 amino acids. CDR3 residues: CASRPSLGETQYF. The DNA for the CDR3 is TGTGCCAGCAGACCCTCCCTCGGGGAGACCCAGTACTTC.

J is TRBJ2-3 and V is TRBV6-1; 11 bases are shared with TRBD1. Germline V CDR1 and CDR2: MNHNS, SASEGT. This CDR3 spans 15 amino acids. Losses at the gene ends were 6 bases for V and 0 bases for J; bases not matched to a gene: 2. CDR3 sequence reads: CASRGDRGSTDTQYF. In nucleotides, the CDR3 is TGTGCCAGCAGGGGGGACAGGGGGAGCACAGATACGCAGTATTTT.

The chain is built from TRBV29-1 and TRBJ1-1, with 11 bases aligning to TRBD1. V gave up 7 bases and J gave up 0 bases; unmatched junction bases: 4. The CDR3 is 14 residues long. CDR1 SQVTM and CDR2 ANQGSEA come from the germline V gene. The CDR3 is CSAGTGGMNTEAFF. CDR3 sequence (DNA): TGCAGCGCCGGGACAGGGGGAATGAACACTGAAGCTTTCTTT.

The chain carries TRBV5-5 and TRBJ1-5; possibly TRBD1 for D (6 bases). Germline CDR1 reads SGHKS; CDR2 reads YYEKEE (reference sequence). This CDR3 comprises 17 residues. V was pared by 0 bases and J by 2 bases, with 15 bases between. The CDR3 is CASSLEGVRFGNQPQHF. CDR3 bases: TGTGCCAGCAGCTTGGAGGGGGTTAGATTCGGCAATCAGCCCCAGCATTTT.

The chain has TRBV4-1 and TRBJ1-3; D might be TRBD1 (5 bases). The germline V and J ends were trimmed by 1 base and 0 bases, with 19 bases remaining between them. Per the germline V gene, CDR1 is MGHRA and CDR2 is YSYEKL. CDR3 size: 19 residues. The CDR3 protein is CASSQVEAERDLSGNTIYF. The CDR3 region has the DNA TGCGCCAGCAGCCAAGTGGAGGCGGAGAGGGACCTCTCTGGAAACACCATATATTTT.

The chain combines TRBV29-1 with TRBJ1-3; the D is unclear. The germline CDR1 and CDR2 sequences are SQVTM and ANQGSEA. CDR3 length: 14 amino acids. Trimming took 5 bases from V and 1 from J, leaving 12 bases between them. The CDR3 nucleotides read TGCAGCGTTCTGCGCGACCAGTCTGGAAACACCATATATTTT. Its protein is CSVLRDQSGNTIYF.

In the case of this clone: Different DNA sequences within this sample yield the same CDR3. The chain joins TRBV9 to TRBJ2-3; TRBD2 agrees at 7 bases. Germline CDR1 reads SGDLS; CDR2 reads YYNGEE. The CDR3 is 14 residues long. Trimming removed 2 bases from V and 1 base from J; junction bases left unmatched: 1. DNA of the CDR3: TGTGCCAGCAGCGTTCTAGCGGGCACAGATACGCAGTATTTT. Its protein product is CASSVLAGTDTQYF.

DNA for the CDR3: TGTGCCAGCAGCTATACCGGGACAGGGAGCACCGGGGAGCTGTTTTTT. It translates to CASSYTGTGSTGELFF. This chain connects TRBV9 to TRBJ2-2; 9 positions agree with TRBD1. The germline V gene has CDR1 SGDLS and CDR2 YYNGEE. This CDR3 contains 16 residues. Germline trimming cut 4 bases from V and 4 bases from J; bases unmatched to any gene: 8.

This chain uses TRBV9 with TRBJ2-6, with 13 bases identical to TRBD2. Germline CDR1 is SGDLS and CDR2 is YYNGEE. This CDR3 is 18 amino acids long. The ends lost 0 bases at V and 2 bases at J; junction bases unmatched: 2. Here the CDR3 reads CASSVGGLAGAGANVLTF. CDR3 sequence (DNA): TGTGCCAGCAGCGTAGGAGGACTAGCGGGAGCTGGGGCCAACGTCCTGACTTTC.

The V gene is TRBV6-1, the J gene TRBJ2-3, with 7 nucleotides matching TRBD1. This CDR3 comprises 15 residues. The germline CDR1 and CDR2 sequences are MNHNS and SASEGT. The junction had 5 bases not matched to a gene; V was cut back by 2 bases and J by 3 bases. The CDR3: CASSERDRRTDTQYF. The CDR3 bases are TGTGCCAGCAGTGAACGGGACAGACGAACAGATACGCAGTATTTT.

The chain is built from TRBV9 and TRBJ2-7; D possibly corresponds to TRBD1 (5 bases). CDR3 size: 14 residues. The ends were cut back, 0 bases at V and 1 base at J, with 8 bases in the middle. Germline CDR1 and CDR2: SGDLS and YYNGEE. As DNA, the CDR3 is TGTGCCAGCAGCGTAGCAGGGCGGTCCTACGAGCAGTACTTC. Residues: CASSVAGRSYEQYF.

Only one count was recorded for this clone. The chain recombines TRBV28 with TRBJ1-2, with D hard to call. V was clipped by 3 bases and J by 0 bases, with 11 bases between them. Germline CDR1 MDHEN, CDR2 SYDVKM. There are 15 residues in the CDR3. The CDR3 DNA follows: TGTGCCAGCAGTTTGGCCTCTAAATCTAACTATGGCTACACCTTC. It yields the protein CASSLASKSNYGYTF.

This clone was counted a single time. The chain employs TRBV12-5 and TRBJ2-3, with TRBD1 identical over 8 bases. Germline-derived CDR1 and CDR2 are LGHNT and FRNRAP. With 5 bases clipped from V and 3 bases from J, the junction kept 4 bases outside the gene matches. This CDR3 contains 14 residues. Here the CDR3 reads CASGLQGATDTQYF. The CDR3 region has the DNA TGTGCTAGTGGTCTGCAGGGGGCAACAGATACGCAGTATTTT.

The chain employs TRBV2 and TRBJ2-7, with D possibly TRBD1 on 6 matching bases. In germline, CDR1 is SNHLY, CDR2 FYNNEI. This CDR3 is built from 15 residues. Trimming left V 2 bases short and J 7 bases short, with 18 bases between. The CDR3 coding sequence is TGTGCCAGCAGTGAAAGGCAGGGGTTAGCTATGGAGCAGTACTTC. Translating gives CASSERQGLAMEQYF.

The chain joins TRBV5-1 to TRBJ2-7; possibly TRBD1 or TRBD2 for D (5 bases each). The germline CDR1 and CDR2 sequences are SGHRS and YFSETQ. Trimming removed 1 base from V and 7 bases from J, with 15 bases in between. The CDR3 consists of 14 residues. CDR3 bases: TGCGCCAGCAGCTTGCCTACGGGGACGGAGGAGCAGTACTTC. This encodes CASSLPTGTEEQYF.

This clone has just one count. The CDR3 sequence is CASSTRLAGETGELFF. In nucleotides, the CDR3 is TGTGCCAGCAGCACGCGACTAGCGGGAGAGACCGGGGAGCTGTTTTTT. The chain has TRBV7-6 and TRBJ2-2; 12 positions agree with TRBD2. Per germline, CDR1 SGHVS and CDR2 FNYEAQ. The CDR3 runs 16 residues. The J segment lost 5 bases and the V segment lost 5 bases, leaving 6 bases of the junction unmatched.

With respect to this clone: The same CDR3 arises from other DNA sequences in this sample as well. V and J are TRBV27 and TRBJ2-7; 7 positions agree with TRBD1. CDR3 length: 14 residues. Trimming took 4 bases from V and 6 from J; bases not matched to a gene: 9. CDR1 and CDR2 from the germline V gene are MNHEY and SMNVEV (reference sequence). The CDR3 here is CASSSRQGRSEQYF. The CDR3 DNA reads as TGTGCCAGCAGTTCCAGACAGGGTAGGAGCGAGCAGTACTTC.

This chain links TRBV6-1 with TRBJ2-3; D is possibly TRBD1 (6 bases). Trimming removed 7 bases from V and 4 bases from J, with 12 bases in between. CDR1 is MNHNS, CDR2 SASEGT, per germline. The CDR3 runs to 13 residues. The CDR3 region is CASTRQAADTQYF. The CDR3 DNA sequence: TGTGCCAGCACTAGACAGGCGGCAGATACGCAGTATTTT.

V is TRBV9 and J is TRBJ2-3, with TRBD2 matching over 10 bases. The germline gives CDR1 SGDLS, CDR2 YYNGEE. This CDR3 region has 16 residues. V lost 3 bases, J lost 2 bases, and 6 bases stayed unmatched. The CDR3: CASSEAGGPNTDTQYF. In nucleotides, the CDR3 is TGTGCCAGCAGCGAAGCGGGAGGGCCCAACACAGATACGCAGTATTTT.

This rearrangement joins TRBV19 to TRBJ2-2, with D tentatively TRBD2 (6 bases). CDR1 is LNHDA and CDR2 is SQIVND in the germline V gene (reference sequence). V lost 7 bases and J 4 bases, leaving 16 bases between the germline ends. CDR3 length: 15 amino acids. The CDR3 coding sequence is TGTGCCAGTACCCTACCAGGAGGGGCCACCGGGGAGCTGTTTTTT. Amino acids: CASTLPGGATGELFF.

This rearrangement joins TRBV9 to TRBJ1-3; 11 bases match TRBD1. CDR1 SGDLS and CDR2 YYNGEE come from the germline V gene. The CDR3 runs to 18 residues. V was clipped by 2 bases and J by 0 bases; unmatched bases: 7. CDR3 bases: TGTGCCAGCAGCGTCGTTCCAGGGACAGGGGGCTCTGGAAACACCATATATTTT. It yields the protein CASSVVPGTGGSGNTIYF.

The CDR3 reads CAWGAPGQFF. For the CDR3, the DNA is TGTGCCTGGGGGGCGCCAGGGCAGTTCTTC. The chain uses TRBV30 and TRBJ2-1, with D possibly matching TRBD1 (5 bases). V was cut by 5 bases and J by 12 bases, with 11 bases left in between. Germline CDR1 is GTSNPN and CDR2 is SVGIG (reference sequence). CDR3 length: 10 residues.

This clone was found once. The chain has TRBV2 and TRBJ1-5, with 9 positions matching TRBD1. CDR3 length equals 15 residues. Germline V CDR1 and CDR2: SNHLY, FYNNEI. V was clipped by 4 bases and J by 3 bases; unmatched bases: 4. The CDR3 protein is CASSADRGNNQPQHF. Here the CDR3 DNA reads TGTGCCAGCAGTGCGGACAGGGGAAACAATCAGCCCCAGCATTTT.

The chain employs TRBV10-3 and TRBJ2-7; D is unresolved. CDR1 and CDR2 (germline): ENHRY, SYGVKD. V lost 5 bases, J lost 2 bases, and 4 bases lay in between. This CDR3 region has 11 residues. The CDR3 sequence is CAISTTYEQYF. The CDR3 region has the DNA TGTGCCATCAGTACGACCTACGAGCAGTACTTC.